Listed here are 19 T cell receptor beta chains from one sample, sequenced in a study of T-cell memory formation after mild COVID-19. TCRdb reprocessed the 5' RACE reads with MiXCR, giving one entry per CDR3 protein. The sample comprises under 200,000 distinct CDR3 sequences, around 10% of which are singletons, and 3.5% to 4% rests with the top ten. Specimen: PBMCs or a T cell subset sorted from them (not recorded which). Receptor source: a man aged 18-30 years who had mild COVID-19 (a few samples of this study predate the infection). Cell type and time point are not known.

V is TRBV5-6 and J is TRBJ2-7, with D unresolved. The germline V gene encodes CDR1 SGHDT and CDR2 YYEEEE. The V and J ends lost 1 base and 0 bases respectively, with 11 bases between them. This CDR3 has 15 amino acids. Written as DNA, the CDR3 is TGTGCCAGCAGCTTGTGGGAACTGAGCTCCTACGAGCAGTACGTC. It translates to CASSLWELSSYEQYV.

The CDR3, as DNA: TGCAGTGCTACCCCGGGACTAGGGGACAATGAGCAGTTCTTC. It is translated as CSATPGLGDNEQFF. The V and J genes are TRBV20-1 and TRBJ2-1, with 8 bases that match TRBD2. Germline lookup yields CDR1 DFQATT and CDR2 SNEGSKA (reference sequence). CDR3 length: 14 residues. V was pared by 4 bases and J by 5 bases, with 7 bases of the junction left unmatched.

In this sample, this clonotype turned up a few times. The chain combines TRBV12-3 or TRBV12-4 with TRBJ1-4; D is unclear. This CDR3 has 14 residues. V was pared by 7 bases and J by 6 bases, with 15 bases between. The CDR3: CASNNLPRDEKLFF. In DNA form, the CDR3 reads TGTGCCAGCAATAACCTCCCGCGAGATGAAAAACTGTTTTTT.

This clonotype was found a few times. The J gene is TRBJ2-5, the V gene TRBV28; D ambiguous. Germline CDR1 and CDR2: MDHEN and SYDVKM. Trimming shortened V by 5 bases and J by 5 bases, and 12 bases separated the two germline ends. This CDR3 is 13 amino acids long. The CDR3 nucleotides read TGTGCCAGCAGTAACCTCCCCCCGGAGACCCAGTACTTC. It encodes CASSNLPPETQYF.

V usage is TRBV4-1 and J usage is TRBJ2-5; 9 positions match TRBD2. This CDR3 contains 15 residues. J gave up 4 bases and V 1 base, and 4 bases lay outside the gene matches. The germline V gene encodes CDR1 MGHRA and CDR2 YSYEKL. CDR3 sequence reads: CASSQATSGSETQYF. CDR3 DNA: TGCGCCAGCAGCCAAGCGACTAGCGGTTCAGAGACCCAGTACTTC.

This chain joins TRBV4-1 and TRBJ2-7, with 8 bases aligning to TRBD2. CDR3 size: 14 residues. Looked up from germline, CDR1 is MGHRA and CDR2 is YSYEKL. With V trimmed by 5 bases and J by 7 bases, 10 bases remained unmatched. The CDR3 coding sequence is TGCGCCAGCAGCGAGCCGGGACTAGGTAGAGAGCAGTACTTC. Its protein is CASSEPGLGREQYF.

This clonotype was seen only a few times. This rearrangement joins TRBV12-3 or TRBV12-4 to TRBJ1-2; D gene unclear. The CDR3 sequence is 15 residues long. The V end was cut by 6 bases, the J end by 3 bases, with 17 bases between. In DNA form, the CDR3 reads TGTGCCAGCAGGTCAGGCCTTCGCACTGACTATGGCTACACCTTC. Encoded protein: CASRSGLRTDYGYTF.

This clonotype has a count of ten or more. V and J are TRBV3-1 and TRBJ1-3; D ambiguous. Germline V gene sequence: CDR1 LGHDT, CDR2 YNNKEL (reference sequence). Trimming took 1 base from V and 3 from J, leaving 16 bases between them. The CDR3 contains 17 residues. In nucleotides, the CDR3 is TGTGCCAGCAGCCAAGCGGACCCGAATCTCGTTGGAAACACCATATATTTT. This gives the protein CASSQADPNLVGNTIYF.

There are a few counts of this clonotype. The V call is TRBV3-1, the J call TRBJ2-1; possible D gene TRBD2, 7 bases. Germline V CDR1 and CDR2: LGHDT, YNNKEL (reference sequence). V shed 3 bases and J shed 7 bases, with 16 bases lying between them. CDR3 length equals 15 residues. CDR3 DNA sequence: TGTGCCAGCAGCCACTTGGGGGGGCCGGGTAATGAGCAGTTCTTC. It yields the protein CASSHLGGPGNEQFF.

The chain carries TRBV10-3 and TRBJ1-4; 7 nucleotides agree with TRBD1. CDR3 length equals 13 residues. V trimming: 6 bases; J trimming: 6 bases; junction bases outside the gene matches: 4. Germline CDR1 is ENHRY and CDR2 is SYGVKD. The CDR3 is CAIRPQGDEKLFF. Here the CDR3 DNA reads TGTGCCATCAGACCCCAGGGGGATGAAAAACTGTTTTTT.

This clonotype has more than one count but fewer than ten. The chain combines TRBV20-1 with TRBJ2-4, with D unresolved. Germline V CDR1 and CDR2: DFQATT, SNEGSKA (reference sequence). This CDR3 spans 13 amino acids. V lost 2 bases to trimming and J lost 7 bases, with 12 bases between them. The CDR3 is CSARNPLRNIQYF. The CDR3 DNA reads TGCAGTGCTAGAAACCCACTACGGAACATTCAGTACTTC.

This chain uses TRBV6-5 with TRBJ1-6; D might be TRBD1 (5 bases). The CDR3 sequence is 13 residues long. CDR1 MNHEY and CDR2 SVGAGI come from the germline V gene. V dropped 8 bases and J dropped 10 bases, with 15 bases sitting between them. CDR3 in amino acids: CASQEGRWSPLHF. The CDR3 DNA reads TGTGCCAGCCAGGAGGGGCGGTGGTCACCCCTCCACTTT.

The chain uses TRBV20-1 and TRBJ1-2; D is unresolved. This CDR3 comprises 14 residues. CDR1 DFQATT and CDR2 SNEGSKA come from the germline V gene (reference sequence). Deletions cut 1 base from V and 4 bases from J, with 13 bases between. The DNA of the CDR3 is TGCAGTGCTAGAGTGGGCAGTGGGCCCTATGGCTACACCTTC. This codes for CSARVGSGPYGYTF.

The chain links TRBV2 to TRBJ2-7; 10 bases match TRBD1. CDR1 and CDR2 from the germline V gene are SNHLY and FYNNEI. The CDR3 totals 12 residues. J gave up 4 bases and V 8 bases, and 2 bases lay outside the gene matches. The CDR3 DNA reads as TGTGCCAGCCGGGACAGGGGTTACGAGCAGTACTTC. It translates to CASRDRGYEQYF.

The chain has TRBV29-1 and TRBJ2-7; 8 nucleotides match TRBD2. Trimming cost V 0 bases and J 5 bases; bases outside gene matches: 6. Germline loops: CDR1 SQVTM, CDR2 ANQGSEA. The length of the CDR3 is 14 residues. CDR3 nucleotides: TGCAGCGTTGAAGATACCAGCGGGAGCGACGAGCAGTACTTC. It yields the protein CSVEDTSGSDEQYF.

The rearrangement joins TRBV28 to TRBJ2-7; D is perhaps TRBD2 (6 bases). Trimming took off 3 bases at V and 3 bases at J, with 18 bases between the two ends. From germline, CDR1 is MDHEN and CDR2 SYDVKM. The CDR3 has 16 amino acids. The CDR3 reads CASSLTPNAGFYEQYV. The CDR3 region has the DNA TGTGCCAGCAGTTTGACCCCCAACGCGGGGTTCTACGAGCAGTACGTC.

Only a few counts were recorded for this clonotype. V usage is TRBV12-3 or TRBV12-4 and J usage is TRBJ2-3; D perhaps matches TRBD1 (6 bases). The CDR3 has 13 amino acids. Trimming took off 5 bases at V and 14 bases at J, with 20 bases between the two ends. The CDR3 nucleotides are TGTGCCAGCAGTCGCGGACAGCGCGTCCCGCCGTATTTT. Residues: CASSRGQRVPPYF.

J is TRBJ1-2 and V is TRBV10-3; a weak D match, TRBD1 (5 bases). CDR1 and CDR2 (germline): ENHRY, SYGVKD. The CDR3 totals 15 residues. Trimming took 4 bases from V and 2 from J, leaving 14 bases between them. CDR3 loop: CAISGGEYQNYGYTF. The CDR3 nucleotides read TGTGCCATCAGTGGGGGCGAATACCAAAACTATGGCTACACCTTC.

This clonotype was observed a few times. The chain combines TRBV5-1 with TRBJ2-5; D uncertain. The germline V and J ends were trimmed by 0 bases and 1 base, with 4 bases remaining between them. The CDR3 is made up of 13 amino acids. Per the germline V gene, CDR1 is SGHRS and CDR2 is YFSETQ. The CDR3 here is CASSLVLQETQYF. CDR3 nucleotide sequence: TGCGCCAGCAGCTTGGTACTCCAAGAGACCCAGTACTTC.